These T cell receptor beta chains were read from a single sample in a study of chemoradiotherapy in HPV16-positive cancers. TCRdb's table, derived via immunoSEQ multiplex PCR, lists solely in-frame clones and lacks some. The sample has some 25,000 clones, approximately 93% seen once. This material was collected from a patient who underwent chemoradiotherapy. The receptor set was obtained from a human donor with HPV-associated anogenital cancer. CDR3s include the opening cysteine and the closing phenylalanine or tryptophan. A D gene is named only where the DNA matches it firmly. Clone size is shown for a subset of rows, as once, few, many or a class of expanded clone.

>TRBJ1-2|.|.|TRBV7-9
CASSFTDRATNYGYTF
TGTGCCAGCAGCTTCACCGACAGAGCCACTAACTATGGCTACACCTTC
>TRBJ2-6|.|once|TRBV6-5
CASSSPTGANVLTF
TGTGCCAGCAGTTCCCCGACTGGGGCCAACGTCCTGACTTTC
>TRBJ1-3|.|.|TRBV28
CASSLILGGGRNTIYF
TGTGCCAGCAGTTTGATCCTGGGAGGGGGAAGGAACACCATATATTTT
>TRBJ2-7|TRBD1|.|TRBV5-4
CASRLDRGVHEQYF
TGTGCCAGCAGGTTGGACAGGGGCGTCCACGAGCAGTACTTC
>TRBJ1-5|TRBD1|.|TRBV28
CASSSSGTGGRSQPQHF
TGTGCCAGCAGTTCAAGTGGGACAGGGGGTCGAAGTCAGCCCCAGCATTTT
>TRBJ2-1|TRBD2|.|TRBV28
CASSITSGRRGEQFF
TGTGCCAGCAGTATAACTAGCGGGAGAAGGGGTGAGCAGTTCTTC
>TRBJ1-2|.|.|TRBV27
CASSLSRDNSYGYTF
TGTGCCAGCAGTTTATCCCGTGATAATTCTTATGGCTACACCTTC
>TRBJ2-3|TRBD1|.|TRBV5-4
CASSYPGQGEGDTQYF
TGTGCCAGCAGCTATCCGGGACAGGGGGAAGGGGATACGCAGTATTTT
>TRBJ1-1|TRBD1|.|TRBV5-1
CASSLELGTVEGTEAFF
TGCGCCAGCAGCTTGGAATTGGGGACAGTTGAGGGTACTGAAGCTTTCTTT
>TRBJ1-1|.|.|TRBV27
CASSPTVVGTEAFF
TGTGCCAGCAGTCCCACGGTGGTGGGCACTGAAGCTTTCTTT
>TRBJ2-5|TRBD1|.|TRBV5-1
CASSLGQGDRETQYF
TGCGCCAGCAGCTTGGGCCAGGGGGACAGGGAGACCCAGTACTTC
>TRBJ1-5|.|.|TRBV30
CAWSETGTGRTQPQHF
TGTGCCTGGAGCGAGACGGGAACAGGGAGAACTCAGCCCCAGCATTTT
>TRBJ1-2|.|.|TRBV7-9
CASSRRGGVGYTF
TGTGCCAGCAGCCGCCGGGGAGGGGTCGGCTACACCTTC
>TRBJ2-2|.|.|TRBV7-2
CANSRGRGRLDLNTGELFF
TGTGCCAACTCGCGGGGCAGGGGCCGCTTAGACTTGAACACCGGGGAGCTGTTTTTT
>TRBJ2-5|.|.|TRBV11-2
CASSLDRRGRYQETQYF
TGTGCCAGCAGCTTAGATCGGAGAGGGAGATACCAAGAGACCCAGTACTTC
>TRBJ1-5|.|.|TRBV15
CATSRVQYSNQPQHF
TGTGCCACCAGCAGAGTACAGTATAGCAATCAGCCCCAGCATTTT
>TRBJ2-7|.|.|TRBV19
CASSIEGGHANEQYF
TGTGCCAGTAGTATAGAGGGGGGACACGCCAACGAGCAGTACTTC
>TRBJ2-7|TRBD1|.|TRBV5-1
CASSPGQGSYEQYF
TGCGCCAGCAGCCCGGGACAGGGCTCCTACGAGCAGTACTTC
>TRBJ2-1|TRBD1|once|TRBV5-1
CASSRYRDRGTDEQFF
TGCGCCAGCAGCCGCTACCGGGACAGGGGAACGGATGAGCAGTTCTTC
>TRBJ1-1|TRBD1|.|TRBV18
CASSQYRGKNTEAFF
TGTGCCAGCTCACAATACAGGGGTAAGAACACTGAAGCTTTCTTT
>TRBJ1-2|.|.|TRBV6-1
CASSLTANYGYTF
TGTGCCAGCAGCCTGACAGCTAACTATGGCTACACCTTC
>TRBJ1-2|.|.|TRBV27
CASSLGRDYGYTF
TGTGCCAGCAGCCTAGGACGGGACTATGGCTACACCTTC
>TRBJ1-1|.|once|TRBV9
CASSPRAPSVAFF
TGTGCCAGCAGCCCCCGGGCGCCGTCGGTAGCTTTCTTT
>TRBJ2-7|TRBD1|.|TRBV27
CASSLSHTGAHPYEQYF
TGTGCCAGCAGTTTGTCCCATACAGGGGCGCATCCCTACGAGCAGTACTTC
>TRBJ1-3|TRBD1|.|TRBV18
CASSPRTGRDTIYF
TGTGCCAGCTCACCACGGACAGGGAGGGACACCATATATTTT
>TRBJ1-2|.|.|TRBV6-1
CASILSGTDYGYTF
TGTGCCAGCATCCTCTCCGGGACGGACTATGGCTACACCTTC
>TRBJ2-7|TRBD1|few|TRBV6-1
CASRPGGTGSNEQYF
TGTGCCAGCAGGCCCGGCGGGACAGGGAGTAACGAGCAGTACTTC
>TRBJ2-1|TRBD1|.|TRBV9
CASSFTTGAYNEQFF
TGTGCCAGCAGCTTTACGACAGGGGCCTACAATGAGCAGTTCTTC
>TRBJ2-1|TRBD2|.|TRBV5-1
CASSRAGGNRNNEQFF
TGCGCCAGCAGCCGAGCGGGAGGGAATAGGAACAATGAGCAGTTCTTC
>TRBJ1-2|.|.|TRBV5-4
CASSLRGRYGYTF
TGTGCCAGCAGCTTGCGGGGGAGGTATGGCTACACCTTC
>TRBJ2-3|TRBD2|.|TRBV7-2
CASSGPGGGTDTQYF
TGTGCCAGCAGCGGTCCGGGAGGTGGCACAGATACGCAGTATTTT
>TRBJ1-1|.|once|TRBV5-1
CASSLVSGASTEAFF
TGCGCCAGCAGCTTAGTGTCAGGGGCGAGCACTGAAGCTTTCTTT
>TRBJ2-7|TRBD2|.|TRBV5-1
CASSLAGGETGEQYF
TGCGCCAGCAGCTTGGCCGGGGGGGAAACAGGGGAGCAGTACTTC
>TRBJ2-3|.|.|TRBV4-3
CASSQGVAGTDTQYF
TGCGCCAGCAGCCAAGGCGTGGCAGGCACAGATACGCAGTATTTT
>TRBJ1-3|.|.|TRBV25-1
CASSEAGAGNTIYF
TGTGCCAGCAGTGAGGCAGGGGCTGGAAACACCATATATTTT
>TRBJ2-5|.|.|TRBV9
CASSVYGPETQYF
TGTGCCAGCAGCGTATACGGCCCCGAGACCCAGTACTTC
>TRBJ2-2|.|.|TRBV7-2
CASSPPGGVTGELFF
TGTGCCAGCAGCCCCCCGGGGGGCGTTACCGGGGAGCTGTTTTTT
>TRBJ2-1|.|.|TRBV29-1
CSVEDEGDLSYNEQFF
TGCAGCGTTGAAGATGAGGGGGACCTCTCCTACAATGAGCAGTTCTTC
>TRBJ1-5|.|once|TRBV5-6
CASSSGPGQPQHF
TGTGCCAGCAGCTCTGGCCCGGGCCAGCCCCAGCATTTT
>TRBJ2-3|.|.|TRBV5-4
CASSLHPGTRTDTQYF
TGTGCCAGCAGCTTGCATCCGGGAACCCGCACAGATACGCAGTATTTT
>TRBJ1-4|.|.|TRBV7-8
CASSLEAATNEKLFF
TGTGCCAGCAGCTTAGAAGCAGCAACTAATGAAAAACTGTTTTTT
>TRBJ1-2|TRBD1|.|TRBV9
CASSPTMGQTNYGYTF
TGTGCCAGCAGCCCTACAATGGGACAGACTAACTATGGCTACACCTTC
>TRBJ2-1|TRBD1|.|TRBV5-1
CASSGRTGEYNEQFF
TGCGCCAGCAGCGGTAGAACAGGGGAGTACAATGAGCAGTTCTTC
>TRBJ1-2|.|.|TRBV2
CASSENSYGYTF
TGTGCCAGCAGTGAAAACTCCTATGGCTACACCTTC
>TRBJ2-3|TRBD2|once|TRBV28
CASSSPASGGLGDLSLFF
TGTGCCAGCAGTTCTCCCGCTAGCGGGGGGTTAGGAGATTTGTCCTTATTTTTT
>TRBJ2-5|TRBD2|.|TRBV9
CASSTRTSGGASVETQYF
TGTGCCAGCAGCACCAGAACTAGCGGGGGGGCCTCGGTGGAGACCCAGTACTTC
>TRBJ2-5|TRBD2|.|TRBV28
CASSWEGTPPETQYF
TGTGCCAGCAGTTGGGAGGGGACTCCTCCAGAGACCCAGTACTTC
>TRBJ1-5|.|.|TRBV10-3
CAISEEKRPGPQHF
TGTGCCATCAGTGAAGAGAAGCGGCCAGGGCCCCAGCATTTT
>TRBJ1-1|.|.|TRBV5-1
CASSLGELNTEAFF
TGCGCCAGCAGCTTGGGGGAGCTTAACACTGAAGCTTTCTTT
>TRBJ1-5|TRBD1|once|TRBV2
CASSLRTGSSNQPQHF
TGTGCCAGCAGTTTAAGGACAGGCTCGAGCAATCAGCCCCAGCATTTT
>TRBJ2-7|.|.|TRBV2
CASSERSLAGAYEQYF
TGTGCCAGCAGTGAAAGGTCATTAGCAGGGGCCTACGAGCAGTACTTC
>TRBJ2-2|.|.|TRBV7-2
CASSPPLLLGTRAGELFF
TGTGCCAGCAGCCCCCCCCTTCTGTTGGGTACCAGGGCCGGGGAGCTGTTTTTT
>TRBJ1-5|TRBD1|.|TRBV4-2
CASSQKDRDPVQPQHF
TGTGCCAGCAGCCAAAAGGACAGGGATCCAGTTCAGCCCCAGCATTTT